Each of the 20 T cell receptor beta chains below was sequenced from the same sample in a study of neoadjuvant anti-PD-1 for oral cavity cancer. Repertoires were generated with immunoSEQ multiplex PCR, while TCRdb's copy carries only in-frame clones and drops some. The repertoire consists of roughly 60,000 clones, with roughly three quarters occurring once and the leading ten covering roughly 2.6%. Sequenced material: PBMCs, taken before nivolumab (anti-PD-1) treatment. The source of these receptors is a person aged 35-79 years with oral cavity squamous cell carcinoma.

V usage is TRBV6-5 and J usage is TRBJ2-5; D gene uncertain. Germline V gives CDR1 MNHEY, CDR2 SVGAGI. Trimming removed 5 bases at V and 4 bases at J, with 5 bases between. CDR3 length: 11 amino acids. The CDR3 loop reads CASSTRETQYF. CDR3 sequence (DNA): TGTGCCAGCAGTACGCGAGAGACCCAGTACTTC.

The chain combines TRBV7-3 with TRBJ2-2; D is unresolved. The CDR3 sequence is 14 residues long. Germline CDR1 reads SGHTA; CDR2 reads FQGTGA. V gave up 5 bases and J gave up 1 base, with 8 bases separating them. This chain's CDR3 is CASSANWNTGELFF. The CDR3 DNA follows: TGTGCCAGCAGCGCGAACTGGAACACCGGGGAGCTGTTTTTT.

The chain carries TRBV9 and TRBJ2-2, with 9 bases fitting TRBD2. Per germline, CDR1 SGDLS and CDR2 YYNGEE. There are 17 residues in the CDR3. J gave up 5 bases and V 1 base, and 9 bases lay outside the gene matches. Here the CDR3 DNA reads TGTGCCAGCAGCGTAAGGTTAGCGGGAGTAAAAACCGGGGAGCTGTTTTTT. This gives the protein CASSVRLAGVKTGELFF.

This clone appeared a few times. This chain connects TRBV5-4 to TRBJ2-5; 11 nucleotides align to TRBD1. Germline CDR1 SGHNT, CDR2 YYREEE (reference sequence). The J segment lost 1 base and the V segment lost 3 bases, leaving 2 bases of the junction unmatched. CDR3 length: 15 amino acids. CDR3 protein: CASSSGQGVQETQYF. As DNA, the CDR3 is TGTGCCAGCAGCTCGGGACAGGGGGTCCAAGAGACCCAGTACTTC.

This chain uses TRBV5-6 with TRBJ2-2; no reliable D call. In germline, CDR1 is SGHDT, CDR2 YYEEEE. The CDR3 covers 15 residues. Between the trimmed V and J ends, which lost 0 bases and 0 bases, there was a span of 6 bases. The DNA of the CDR3 is TGTGCCAGCAGCTTGGTCAGTCCGAACACCGGGGAGCTGTTTTTT. This sequence encodes CASSLVSPNTGELFF.

The sample holds a few counts of this clone. V usage is TRBV6-5 and J usage is TRBJ1-3; D ambiguous. The V end was cut by 0 bases, the J end by 0 bases, with 9 bases between. The CDR3 has 16 residues. CDR1 and CDR2 (germline): MNHEY, SVGAGI. The CDR3 region is CASSYSELSSGNTIYF. CDR3 coding DNA: TGTGCCAGCAGTTACTCAGAGCTGAGCTCTGGAAACACCATATATTTT.

This rearrangement joins TRBV18 to TRBJ1-6; D is uncertain. Germline V CDR1 and CDR2: KGHSH, LQKENI. V was cut by 3 bases and J by 7 bases, with 13 bases left in between. The CDR3 is 15 residues long. The CDR3 is CASSPSTGRNSPLHF. CDR3 DNA: TGTGCCAGCTCACCCTCGACTGGGCGGAATTCACCCCTCCACTTT.

The V gene is TRBV29-1, the J gene TRBJ2-5, with 9 bases fitting TRBD1. Germline V gene sequence: CDR1 SQVTM, CDR2 ANQGSEA. The CDR3 extends over 13 amino acids. The DNA of the CDR3 is TGCAGTGCCCGGGACAGGGATGGAAAGACCCAGTACTTC. Its protein is CSARDRDGKTQYF.

For the CDR3, the DNA is TGTGCCAGCTCACCGGCAGGGCAGGGCACTGAAGCTTTCTTT. It codes for CASSPAGQGTEAFF. This chain links TRBV18 with TRBJ1-1; a possible D gene is TRBD1 (5 bases). Trimming stripped 3 bases from V and 4 bases from J, with 12 bases between. Germline V gives CDR1 KGHSH, CDR2 LQKENI. This CDR3 has 14 residues.

The sample holds a few counts of this clone. The rearrangement uses TRBV14 and TRBJ1-3, with D unclear. V was clipped by 7 bases and J by 2 bases, with 9 bases between them. Germline lookup yields CDR1 SGHDN and CDR2 FVKESK. There are 13 residues in the CDR3. The CDR3 DNA is TGTGCCAGCAAATTTGCTGCTGGAAACACCATATATTTT. It yields the protein CASKFAAGNTIYF. Based on the CDR3 plus reference TRBV14 and TRBJ1-3, the full variable domain is EAGVTQFPSHSVIEKGQTVTLRCDPISGHDNLYWYRRVMGKEIKFLLHFVKESKQDESGMPNNRFLAERTGGTYSTLKVQPAELEDSGVYFCASKFAAGNTIYFGEGSWLTVV.

This clone occurred a few times. The chain employs TRBV20-1 and TRBJ2-1; D is ambiguous. CDR1 is DFQATT and CDR2 is SNEGSKA in the germline V gene (reference sequence). This CDR3 has 11 amino acids. V lost 6 bases, J lost 8 bases, and 11 bases lay in between. CDR3 coding DNA: TGCAGTGCAGAGTGGTCCGATGAGCAGTTCTTC. It codes for CSAEWSDEQFF.

The chain recombines TRBV27 with TRBJ1-1; D perhaps matches TRBD1 (5 bases). CDR1 is MNHEY, CDR2 SMNVEV, per germline (reference sequence). This CDR3 spans 12 amino acids. The V and J ends lost 5 bases and 3 bases respectively, with 7 bases between them. CDR3 nucleotide sequence: TGTGCCAGCAGTCAAGGGGACACTGAAGCTTTCTTT. Amino acids: CASSQGDTEAFF.

The chain combines TRBV19 with TRBJ2-6; either TRBD1 or TRBD2 may fit D (5 bases each). CDR1 is LNHDA, CDR2 SQIVND, per germline (reference sequence). The CDR3 consists of 18 residues. The V end lost 4 bases, the J end lost 1 base, and 17 bases lay between the germline ends. CDR3 protein: CASSTLGRGNSGANVLTF. CDR3 bases: TGTGCCAGTAGTACTCTGGGACGGGGAAATTCTGGGGCCAACGTCCTGACTTTC. The full variable domain, completed using reference TRBV19 and TRBJ2-6, is DGGITQSPKYLFRKEGQNVTLSCEQNLNHDAMYWYRQDPGQGLRLIYYSQIVNDFQKGDIAEGYSVSREKKESFPLTVTSAQKNPTAFYLCASSTLGRGNSGANVLTFGAGSRLTVL.

This clone was seen more than once but under ten times. The CDR3 sequence: CASSQDPVGSNRNEQFF. As DNA, the CDR3 is TGCGCCAGCAGCCAAGATCCGGTCGGGAGTAATAGAAATGAGCAGTTCTTC. V and J are TRBV4-1 and TRBJ2-1; weak D call: TRBD2 (6 bases). CDR3 length equals 17 residues. Germline loops: CDR1 MGHRA, CDR2 YSYEKL. V gave up 0 bases and J gave up 7 bases, with 19 bases separating them.

This chain connects TRBV6-1 to TRBJ1-5; TRBD1 is a possible D gene (5 bases). CDR1 is MNHNS and CDR2 is SASEGT in the germline V gene. The CDR3 contains 20 residues. The V and J ends lost 2 bases and 0 bases respectively, with 23 bases between them. CDR3 sequence: CASSEIPGGFFKYSNQPQHF. DNA for the CDR3: TGTGCCAGCAGTGAAATCCCGGGGGGTTTTTTTAAATATAGCAATCAGCCCCAGCATTTT.

The chain has TRBV5-5 and TRBJ1-1; D is uncertain. CDR3 length: 12 amino acids. CDR1 and CDR2 (germline): SGHKS, YYEKEE (reference sequence). Trimming removed 1 base from V and 6 bases from J, with 7 bases in between. The CDR3 DNA reads as TGTGCCAGCAGCTTGAGGGTCTCTGAAGCTTTCTTT. It encodes CASSLRVSEAFF.

V usage is TRBV6-5 and J usage is TRBJ1-2; 7 bases map to TRBD1. This CDR3 has 16 residues. Trimming cost V 3 bases and J 5 bases; bases outside gene matches: 12. Germline V CDR1 and CDR2: MNHEY, SVGAGI. The CDR3 loop reads CASSYGGQASGYGYTF. The CDR3 coding sequence is TGTGCCAGCAGTTATGGCGGACAGGCCTCTGGGTATGGCTACACCTTC.

The chain carries TRBV11-2 and TRBJ2-1; D is possibly TRBD1 (6 bases). The CDR3 contains 17 residues. Germline loops: CDR1 SGHAT, CDR2 FQNNGV. The V end lost 5 bases, the J end lost 2 bases, and 19 bases lay between the germline ends. Written as DNA, the CDR3 is TGTGCCAGCAGCCCGAGGGGGTCATTCCCTACCTACAATGAGCAGTTCTTC. Its translation: CASSPRGSFPTYNEQFF.

This chain links TRBV6-4 with TRBJ2-1; D is uncertain. The germline V and J ends were trimmed by 8 bases and 0 bases, with 8 bases remaining between them. The length of the CDR3 is 13 residues. Germline V gene lookup returns CDR1 MRHNA and CDR2 SNTAGT. The CDR3 spells CASSFSSYNEQFF. In DNA, the CDR3 is TGTGCCAGCTCGTTTAGCTCCTACAATGAGCAGTTCTTC.

J is TRBJ2-7 and V is TRBV7-8, with 9 bases lining up with TRBD2. With V trimmed by 1 base and J by 4 bases, 2 bases remained unmatched. Per the germline V gene, CDR1 is SGHVS and CDR2 is FQNEAQ. There are 14 residues in the CDR3. This CDR3 is CASSLGGGEYEQYF. The CDR3 nucleotides read TGTGCCAGCAGCTTAGGCGGGGGGGAGTACGAGCAGTACTTC. The variable domain in full, with the rest retrieved from reference TRBV7-8 and TRBJ2-7, is GAGVSQSPRYKVAKRGQDVALRCDPISGHVSLFWYQQALGQGPEFLTYFQNEAQLDKSGLPSDRFFAERPEGSVSTLKIQRTQQEDSAVYLCASSLGGGEYEQYFGPGTRLTVT.